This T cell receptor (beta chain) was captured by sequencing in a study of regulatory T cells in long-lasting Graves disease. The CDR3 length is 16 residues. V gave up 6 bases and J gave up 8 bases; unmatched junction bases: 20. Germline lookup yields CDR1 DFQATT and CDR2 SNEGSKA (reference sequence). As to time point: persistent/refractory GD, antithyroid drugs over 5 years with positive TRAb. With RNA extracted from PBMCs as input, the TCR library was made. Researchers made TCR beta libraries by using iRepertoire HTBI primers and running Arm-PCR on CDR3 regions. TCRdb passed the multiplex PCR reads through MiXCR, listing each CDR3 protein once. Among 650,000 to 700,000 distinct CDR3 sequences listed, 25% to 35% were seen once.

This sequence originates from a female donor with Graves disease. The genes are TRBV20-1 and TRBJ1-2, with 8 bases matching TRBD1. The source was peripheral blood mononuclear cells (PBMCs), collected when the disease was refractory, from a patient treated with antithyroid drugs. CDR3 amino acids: CSACTLFGQGLSGYTF. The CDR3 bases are TGCAGTGCCTGCACACTCTTCGGACAGGGCCTTTCCGGCTACACCTTC.